This T cell receptor beta chain derives from a study of blood T cell repertoires in COVID-19. Adults between roughly 18 and 90 years of age took part from about two dozen US areas. Cohort assignment relied on participant-reported clinical history. Clones were sequenced by immunoSEQ multiplex PCR, and TCRdb holds only the in-frame ones, with some missing. The sample holds hundreds of thousands of clones, around 92% seen once. This CDR3 is 15 amino acids long. V gave up 3 bases and J gave up 5 bases; unmatched junction bases: 5. Germline lookup yields CDR1 LNHDA and CDR2 SQIVND (reference sequence). This TCR came from a woman younger than 45 with acute COVID-19. The rearrangement joins TRBV19 to TRBJ2-1; 9 bases match TRBD2. The sequencing input was PBMCs or T cells enriched from blood (not recorded which). For the CDR3, the DNA is TGTGCCAGTAGTATTCTGACTAGCGGCGACAATGAGCAGTTCTTC. The encoded protein is CASSILTSGDNEQFF. The full variable domain, with the rest looked up from reference TRBV19 and TRBJ2-1, is DGGITQSPKYLFRKEGQNVTLSCEQNLNHDAMYWYRQDPGQGLRLIYYSQIVNDFQKGDIAEGYSVSREKKESFPLTVTSAQKNPTAFYLCASSILTSGDNEQFFGPGTRLTVL.